These 32 T cell receptor beta chains were sequenced from one sample in a study of T cell changes during pregnancy in multiple sclerosis. This table comes from immunoSEQ multiplex PCR, and its TCRdb copy is limited to in-frame clones, with some not included. The repertoire holds around 30,000 clones, with 93% as singletons. Material: CD4+ T cells from peripheral blood mononuclear cells, obtained in the second trimester of pregnancy. These receptors came from a female donor with multiple sclerosis, enrolled in a pregnancy study.

The rearrangement joins TRBV5-1 to TRBJ2-1; D uncertain. The germline V gene encodes CDR1 SGHRS and CDR2 YFSETQ. V shed 3 bases and J shed 6 bases, with 10 bases lying between them. The CDR3 is made up of 13 amino acids. CDR3 in DNA: TGCGCCAGCAGCTCGAAAGCGAGCAATGAGCAGTTCTTC. Translated, it gives CASSSKASNEQFF. The full variable domain, its missing parts supplied by reference TRBV5-1 and TRBJ2-1, is KAGVTQTPRYLIKTRGQQVTLSCSPISGHRSVSWYQQTPGQGLQFLFEYFSETQRNKGNFPGRFSGRQFSNSRSEMNVSTLELGDSALYLCASSSKASNEQFFGPGTRLTVL.

The genes are TRBV7-2 and TRBJ2-1, with D unclear. The V end lost 4 bases, the J end lost 0 bases, and 13 bases lay between the germline ends. The CDR3 is made up of 16 amino acids. Per the germline V gene, CDR1 is SGHTA and CDR2 is FQGNSA. The CDR3 sequence: CASSSKTPGSYNEQFF. The CDR3 DNA reads TGTGCCAGCAGCTCCAAGACTCCGGGCTCCTACAATGAGCAGTTCTTC.

The genes are TRBV15 and TRBJ1-4; 9 positions agree with TRBD1. CDR1 and CDR2 (germline): LNHNV, YYDKDF (reference sequence). V lost 1 base and J lost 8; bases outside the gene matches: 2. The CDR3 has 14 amino acids. The CDR3 is CATSRGGTGEKLFF. CDR3 coding DNA: TGTGCCACCAGCAGAGGTGGGACAGGGGAAAAACTGTTTTTT.

This chain connects TRBV25-1 to TRBJ2-7; weak D call: TRBD1 (6 bases). Trimming stripped 3 bases from V and 2 bases from J, with 11 bases between. This CDR3 is built from 14 residues. Per the germline V gene, CDR1 is MGHDK and CDR2 is SYGVNS. The CDR3 region has the DNA TGTGCCAGCAGTGATTACAGGGTAACCTACGAGCAGTACTTC. It encodes CASSDYRVTYEQYF.

CDR3 nucleotide sequence: TGTGCCAGCAGCGTAGGAGCAGGGTCGTGGAAACTGTTTTTT. Residues: CASSVGAGSWKLFF. This sequence joins TRBV9 and TRBJ1-4; D may be TRBD1 (5 bases). This CDR3 contains 14 residues. With 0 bases removed from V and 11 bases from J, the gap between germline ends came to 14 bases. CDR1 and CDR2 from the germline V gene are SGDLS and YYNGEE.

The gene calls are TRBV6-4 and TRBJ2-1; 8 nucleotides match TRBD2. CDR1 is MRHNA and CDR2 is SNTAGT in the germline V gene. V lost 4 bases to trimming and J lost 5 bases; unmatched junction nucleotides: 10. This CDR3 region has 16 residues. CDR3 protein: CASSVGAGAFDNEQFF. CDR3 coding DNA: TGTGCCAGCAGTGTCGGAGCGGGAGCATTCGACAATGAGCAGTTCTTC.

V gene TRBV27 combines with J gene TRBJ1-6; D is uncertain. Trimming left V 5 bases short and J 6 bases short, with 5 bases between. CDR3 length: 12 amino acids. Germline V gene data show CDR1 as MNHEY and CDR2 as SMNVEV (reference sequence). The CDR3 reads CASSQFNSPLHF. Written as DNA, the CDR3 is TGTGCCAGCAGTCAGTTTAATTCACCCCTCCACTTT.

This rearrangement joins TRBV28 to TRBJ1-1; no clear D gene. V was pared by 2 bases and J by 1 base, with 5 bases between. Germline values: CDR1 MDHEN, CDR2 SYDVKM. The CDR3 is 13 residues long. The CDR3 spells CASSLAQNTEAFF. The DNA of the CDR3 is TGTGCCAGCAGTTTAGCACAGAACACTGAAGCTTTCTTT.

The CDR3 sequence: CASIRGQGGTGELFF. In DNA form, the CDR3 reads TGTGCCAGCATAAGAGGACAGGGAGGGACCGGGGAGCTGTTTTTT. The chain couples TRBV2 to TRBJ2-2, with a tentative D call TRBD1 (8 bases). V lost 7 bases, J lost 5 bases, and 17 bases lay in between. The CDR3 consists of 15 residues. The germline CDR1 and CDR2 sequences are SNHLY and FYNNEI.

This chain links TRBV15 with TRBJ1-3; D remains ambiguous. This CDR3 spans 14 amino acids. Germline CDR1 LNHNV, CDR2 YYDKDF (reference sequence). V shed 1 base and J shed 1 base, with 5 bases lying between them. CDR3 DNA sequence: TGTGCCACCAGCAGAGCCGGGTCTGGAAACACCATATATTTT. Its protein product is CATSRAGSGNTIYF.

The chain joins TRBV5-4 to TRBJ1-1, with a possible D match to TRBD1 (5 bases). The CDR3 covers 15 residues. Per the germline V gene, CDR1 is SGHNT and CDR2 is YYREEE (reference sequence). V lost 0 bases and J lost 5, with 14 bases in between. This CDR3 reads CASSLAGYLGTEAFF. CDR3 bases: TGTGCCAGCAGCTTGGCAGGGTACCTTGGGACTGAAGCTTTCTTT.

The chain has TRBV5-1 and TRBJ2-3; D may be TRBD2 (5 bases). Per the germline V gene, CDR1 is SGHRS and CDR2 is YFSETQ. The CDR3 totals 15 residues. V lost 1 base and J 1 base, leaving 10 bases between the germline ends. The CDR3 DNA is TGCGCCAGCAGCTTGCGGGAATCGGGCACAGATACGCAGTATTTT. This gives the protein CASSLRESGTDTQYF.

The chain has TRBV28 and TRBJ2-1, with 10 bases lining up with TRBD2. CDR1 and CDR2 (germline): MDHEN, SYDVKM. This CDR3 is built from 16 residues. V was clipped by 1 base and J by 5 bases; unmatched bases: 5. As DNA, the CDR3 is TGTGCCAGCAGTTTATTGGCTAGCGGGAGAAACAATGAGCAGTTCTTC. This gives the protein CASSLLASGRNNEQFF.

The CDR3 nucleotides read TGTGCCAGCAGCTTCGCTAGGCGGGTGCAGTACTTC. Translation gives CASSFARRVQYF. V usage is TRBV5-6 and J usage is TRBJ2-7; D perhaps matches TRBD2 (5 bases). V dropped 2 bases and J dropped 9 bases, with 12 bases sitting between them. This CDR3 spans 12 amino acids. Germline CDR1 reads SGHDT; CDR2 reads YYEEEE.

The V and J genes are TRBV30 and TRBJ2-3, with D maybe TRBD2 (7 bases). This CDR3 contains 14 residues. V shed 3 bases and J shed 3 bases, with 13 bases lying between them. CDR1 is GTSNPN, CDR2 SVGIG, per germline (reference sequence). The CDR3 DNA reads TGTGCCTGGAGGGCGGGGAGGGGGACAGATACGCAGTATTTT. Protein product: CAWRAGRGTDTQYF.

This chain connects TRBV20-1 to TRBJ1-2; no definite D call. Trimming removed 1 base from V and 7 bases from J, with 7 bases in between. CDR1 and CDR2 (germline): DFQATT, SNEGSKA (reference sequence). CDR3 length: 11 amino acids. The CDR3 region is CSARGPGGYTF. CDR3 nucleotides: TGCAGTGCTAGAGGCCCGGGTGGCTACACCTTC.

This rearrangement joins TRBV7-2 to TRBJ2-7; D is unclear. The V and J ends lost 1 base and 3 bases respectively, with 7 bases between them. Germline values: CDR1 SGHTA, CDR2 FQGNSA. There are 13 residues in the CDR3. In nucleotides, the CDR3 is TGTGCCAGCAGCTTAGGTCTAGTCTACGAGCAGTACTTC. It is translated as CASSLGLVYEQYF.

J is TRBJ2-5 and V is TRBV5-8; no clear D gene. Trimming stripped 4 bases from V and 5 bases from J, with 12 bases between. CDR1 and CDR2 (germline): SGHTS, YDEGEE. The CDR3 is made up of 13 amino acids. CDR3 sequence (DNA): TGTGCCAGCAGCGGGCAGATCTTGGAGACCCAGTACTTC. Its translation: CASSGQILETQYF. The full variable domain, rest sourced from reference TRBV5-8 and TRBJ2-5, is EAGVTQSPTHLIKTRGQQATLRCSPISGHTSVYWYQQALGLGLQFLLWYDEGEERNRGNFPPRFSGRQFPNYSSELNVNALELEDSALYLCASSGQILETQYFGPGTRLLVL.

The chain carries TRBV7-8 and TRBJ1-5; perhaps TRBD1 as D (5 bases). The CDR3 loop spans 14 amino acids. Trimming shortened V by 5 bases and J by 9 bases, and 17 bases separated the two germline ends. From germline, CDR1 is SGHVS and CDR2 FQNEAQ. CDR3 protein: CASSHRRLGGPQHF. The CDR3 nucleotides read TGTGCCAGCAGCCACAGGAGACTGGGAGGGCCCCAGCATTTT. The full variable domain, in which reference TRBV7-8 and TRBJ1-5 provide the parts outside the CDR3, is GAGVSQSPRYKVAKRGQDVALRCDPISGHVSLFWYQQALGQGPEFLTYFQNEAQLDKSGLPSDRFFAERPEGSVSTLKIQRTQQEDSAVYLCASSHRRLGGPQHFGDGTRLSIL.

In its sample, this clone was seen once. The chain joins TRBV4-3 to TRBJ1-4, with TRBD1 matching 11 bases. Germline trimming cut 1 base from V and 5 bases from J; bases unmatched to any gene: 6. Germline V gene sequence: CDR1 LGHNA, CDR2 YSLEER. This CDR3 spans 17 amino acids. CDR3 DNA sequence: TGCGCCAGCAGCCAAGTCGGACAGGGGGCCGGCAATGAAAAACTGTTTTTT. Protein product: CASSQVGQGAGNEKLFF.

This clone was picked up one time. V and J are TRBV11-3 and TRBJ2-3; no firm D call. Trimming left V 1 base short and J 0 bases short, with 5 bases between. Germline CDR1 is SGHNT and CDR2 is YENEEA. CDR3 size: 14 residues. The CDR3 sequence is CASSLAGSTDTQYF. The CDR3 bases are TGTGCCAGCAGCTTAGCCGGGAGCACAGATACGCAGTATTTT.

J is TRBJ2-7 and V is TRBV28; 10 bases align to TRBD2. The V gene end was trimmed by 3 bases and the J gene end by 3 bases; junction bases not matched to a gene: 5. CDR1 and CDR2 from the germline V gene are MDHEN and SYDVKM. This CDR3 is 15 amino acids long. CDR3 region: CASSFLLAGDYEQYF. The CDR3 DNA reads as TGTGCCAGCAGTTTCCTGCTAGCGGGAGACTACGAGCAGTACTTC.

The gene calls are TRBV27 and TRBJ2-3; 9 bases align to TRBD1. V trimming: 7 bases; J trimming: 4 bases; junction bases outside the gene matches: 6. CDR1 MNHEY and CDR2 SMNVEV come from the germline V gene (reference sequence). The CDR3 runs 14 residues. The CDR3 sequence: CASMNRGRSDTQYF. The CDR3 DNA is TGTGCCAGCATGAACAGGGGGCGATCAGATACGCAGTATTTT.

V gene TRBV5-1 combines with J gene TRBJ1-1, with 7 bases matching TRBD1. J gave up 11 bases and V 4 bases, and 14 bases lay outside the gene matches. Germline V gene sequence: CDR1 SGHRS, CDR2 YFSETQ. CDR3 length equals 14 residues. The CDR3 loop is CASSNRQGQSPAFF. The CDR3 DNA follows: TGCGCCAGCAGCAACAGACAGGGACAGAGCCCGGCTTTCTTT.

The genes are TRBV4-1 and TRBJ2-5, with TRBD2 identical over 11 bases. V lost 4 bases and J lost 1; bases outside the gene matches: 11. Germline CDR1 is MGHRA and CDR2 is YSYEKL. This CDR3 contains 18 residues. This CDR3 reads CASSPGGLAGHSQETQYF. In nucleotides, the CDR3 is TGCGCCAGCAGCCCAGGCGGACTAGCGGGCCATTCCCAAGAGACCCAGTACTTC.

V is TRBV20-1 and J is TRBJ2-7, with a possible D match to TRBD1 (5 bases). Trimming took 5 bases from V and 2 from J, leaving 7 bases between them. The CDR3 consists of 11 residues. The germline V gene has CDR1 DFQATT and CDR2 SNEGSKA (reference sequence). The CDR3 coding sequence is TGCAGTGCTGCGGACACCTACGAGCAGTACTTC. The encoded protein is CSAADTYEQYF.

The rearrangement joins TRBV11-2 to TRBJ2-5; a weak D match, TRBD1 (6 bases). CDR1 and CDR2 from the germline V gene are SGHAT and FQNNGV. Trimming removed 6 bases from V and 1 base from J, with 24 bases in between. The CDR3 extends over 18 amino acids. The chain's CDR3 is CASRHPFRGRGAQETQYF. CDR3 DNA sequence: TGTGCCAGCAGGCACCCCTTCCGAGGCAGGGGAGCCCAAGAGACCCAGTACTTC.

For this clone: The sample carries other DNA sequences with the same CDR3. This rearrangement joins TRBV6-5 to TRBJ2-7; 8 bases map to TRBD1. The CDR3 contains 14 residues. Germline V gene sequence: CDR1 MNHEY, CDR2 SVGAGI. J gave up 2 bases and V 6 bases, and 6 bases lay outside the gene matches. In DNA, the CDR3 is TGTGCCAGCAGGTCCGACAGGGGCCCCTACGAGCAGTACTTC. It codes for CASRSDRGPYEQYF.

This chain links TRBV30 with TRBJ1-3; TRBD1 is a possible D gene (5 bases). Per germline, CDR1 GTSNPN and CDR2 SVGIG (reference sequence). Trimming stripped 1 base from V and 3 bases from J, with 16 bases between. CDR3 length: 16 residues. The CDR3 coding sequence is TGTGCCTGGAGTGCGGGAGGGCAGGGTTATGGAAACACCATATATTTT. This encodes CAWSAGGQGYGNTIYF.

The V and J genes are TRBV5-4 and TRBJ2-7, with D maybe TRBD1 (6 bases). Germline CDR1 and CDR2: SGHNT and YYREEE (reference sequence). The CDR3 is made up of 14 amino acids. Trimming removed 4 bases at V and 2 bases at J, with 13 bases between. The CDR3 DNA is TGTGCCAGCAGCCACGACAGGAAAACCTACGAGCAGTACTTC. It yields the protein CASSHDRKTYEQYF.

This clone occurred once. The rearrangement joins TRBV7-9 to TRBJ2-3; TRBD2 agrees at 7 bases. Germline CDR1 reads SEHNR; CDR2 reads FQNEAQ (reference sequence). The CDR3 consists of 16 residues. The V and J ends lost 5 bases and 1 base, in that order; junction bases with no gene match: 9. DNA for the CDR3: TGTGCCAGCAGCCCGAGTGGACTAGTTCGCACAGATACGCAGTATTTT. It encodes CASSPSGLVRTDTQYF.

The J gene is TRBJ1-2, the V gene TRBV27; 7 bases match TRBD1. The V gene end was trimmed by 7 bases and the J gene end by 3 bases; junction bases not matched to a gene: 2. Germline lookup yields CDR1 MNHEY and CDR2 SMNVEV (reference sequence). The CDR3 consists of 12 residues. CDR3 protein: CASIDRDYGYTF. CDR3 nucleotides: TGTGCCAGCATCGACAGGGACTATGGCTACACCTTC.